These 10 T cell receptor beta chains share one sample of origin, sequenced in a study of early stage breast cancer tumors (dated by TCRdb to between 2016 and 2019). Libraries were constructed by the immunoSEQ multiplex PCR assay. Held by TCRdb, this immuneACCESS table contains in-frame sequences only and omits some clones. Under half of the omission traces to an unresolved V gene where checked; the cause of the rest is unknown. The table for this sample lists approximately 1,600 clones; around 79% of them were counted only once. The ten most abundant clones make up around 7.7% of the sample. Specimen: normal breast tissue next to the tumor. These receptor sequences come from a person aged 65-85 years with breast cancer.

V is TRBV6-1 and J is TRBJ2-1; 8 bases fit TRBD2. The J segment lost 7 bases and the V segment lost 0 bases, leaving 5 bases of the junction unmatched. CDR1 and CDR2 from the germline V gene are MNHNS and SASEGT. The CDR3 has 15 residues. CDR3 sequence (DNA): TGTGCCAGCAGTGAAGCCAGCGGGGGTTGGAATGAGCAGTTCTTC. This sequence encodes CASSEASGGWNEQFF.

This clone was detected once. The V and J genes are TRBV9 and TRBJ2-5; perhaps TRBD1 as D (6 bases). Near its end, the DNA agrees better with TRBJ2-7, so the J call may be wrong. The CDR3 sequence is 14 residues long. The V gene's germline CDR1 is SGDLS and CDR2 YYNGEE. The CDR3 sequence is CASSPYMGHYEQYF. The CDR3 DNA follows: TGTGCCAGCAGCCCATATATGGGACACTACGAGCAGTACTTC.

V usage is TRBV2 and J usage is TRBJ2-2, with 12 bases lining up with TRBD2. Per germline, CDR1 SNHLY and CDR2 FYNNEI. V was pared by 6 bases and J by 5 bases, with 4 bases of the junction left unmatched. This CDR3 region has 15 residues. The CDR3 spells CASRSSGGATGELFF. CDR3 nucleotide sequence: TGTGCCAGCAGGTCTAGCGGGGGGGCAACCGGGGAGCTGTTTTTT.

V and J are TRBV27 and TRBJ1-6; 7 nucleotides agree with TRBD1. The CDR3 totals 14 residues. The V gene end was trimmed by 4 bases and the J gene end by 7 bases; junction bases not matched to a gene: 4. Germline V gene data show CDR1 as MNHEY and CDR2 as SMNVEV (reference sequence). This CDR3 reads CASSSTGLNSPLHF. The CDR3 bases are TGTGCCAGCAGTTCGACAGGGCTAAATTCACCCCTCCACTTT.

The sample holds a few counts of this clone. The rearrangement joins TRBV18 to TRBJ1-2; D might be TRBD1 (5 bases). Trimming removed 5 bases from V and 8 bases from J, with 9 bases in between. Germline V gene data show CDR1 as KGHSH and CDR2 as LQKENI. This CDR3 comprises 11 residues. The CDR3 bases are TGTGCCAGCTCAATACAGGAAGGCTACACCTTC. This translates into CASSIQEGYTF.

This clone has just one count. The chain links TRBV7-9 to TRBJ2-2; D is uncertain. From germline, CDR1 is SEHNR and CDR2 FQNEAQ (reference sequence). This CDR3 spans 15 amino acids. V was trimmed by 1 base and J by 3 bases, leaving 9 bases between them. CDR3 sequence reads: CASSLVGGYTGELFF. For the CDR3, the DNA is TGTGCCAGCAGCTTAGTCGGCGGATACACCGGGGAGCTGTTTTTT.

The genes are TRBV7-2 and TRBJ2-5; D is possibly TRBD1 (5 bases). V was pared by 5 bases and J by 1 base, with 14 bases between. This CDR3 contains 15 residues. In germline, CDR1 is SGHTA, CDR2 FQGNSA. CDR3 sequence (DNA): TGTGCCAGCAGCCCTAGTAGGGGAAGCCAAGAGACCCAGTACTTC. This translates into CASSPSRGSQETQYF. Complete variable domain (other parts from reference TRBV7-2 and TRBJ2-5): GAGVSQSPSNKVTEKGKDVELRCDPISGHTALYWYRQSLGQGLEFLIYFQGNSAPDKSGLPSDRFSAERTGGSVSTLTIQRTQQEDSAVYLCASSPSRGSQETQYFGPGTRLLVL.

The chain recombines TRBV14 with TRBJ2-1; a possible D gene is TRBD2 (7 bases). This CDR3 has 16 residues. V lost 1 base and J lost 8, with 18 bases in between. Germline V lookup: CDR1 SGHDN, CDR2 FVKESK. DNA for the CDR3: TGTGCCAGCAGCCAAGTGGGGGGGGCCAGGGGCGATGAGCAGTTCTTC. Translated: CASSQVGGARGDEQFF.

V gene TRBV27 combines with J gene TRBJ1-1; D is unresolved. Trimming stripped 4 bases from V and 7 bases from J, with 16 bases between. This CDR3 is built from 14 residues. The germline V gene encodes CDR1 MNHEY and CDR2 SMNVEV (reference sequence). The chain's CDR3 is CASSSLLDSNEAFF. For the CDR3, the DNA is TGTGCCAGCAGTTCTCTTTTGGACTCCAATGAAGCTTTCTTT.

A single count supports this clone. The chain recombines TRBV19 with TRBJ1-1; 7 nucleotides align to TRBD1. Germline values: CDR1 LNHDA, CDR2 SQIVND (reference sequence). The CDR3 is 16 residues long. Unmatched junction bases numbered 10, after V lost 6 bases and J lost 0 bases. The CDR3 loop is CASSPTGWTMNTEAFF. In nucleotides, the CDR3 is TGTGCCAGTAGCCCGACAGGGTGGACGATGAACACTGAAGCTTTCTTT. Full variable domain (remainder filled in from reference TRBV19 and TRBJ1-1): DGGITQSPKYLFRKEGQNVTLSCEQNLNHDAMYWYRQDPGQGLRLIYYSQIVNDFQKGDIAEGYSVSREKKESFPLTVTSAQKNPTAFYLCASSPTGWTMNTEAFFGQGTRLTVV.